Following are 21 T cell receptor beta chains from one sample sequenced in a study of cytomegalovirus exposure and HLA in healthy donors. 60 Vbeta and 13 Jbeta primers were used in PCR. The method was immunoSEQ multiplex PCR; TCRdb's version includes in-frame clones alone and lacks a portion of them. The sample has some 140,000 clones, 73% seen once. Specimen: PBMCs. All receptors derive from a woman aged 40 to 50 in good health and CMV-seronegative.

The genes are TRBV12-5 and TRBJ2-5, with unresolved D. Germline values: CDR1 LGHNT, CDR2 FRNRAP. The length of the CDR3 is 10 residues. V shed 7 bases and J shed 4 bases, with 4 bases lying between them. CDR3 sequence reads: CASALETQYF. For the CDR3, the DNA is TGTGCTAGTGCCTTAGAGACCCAGTACTTC.

The genes are TRBV4-2 and TRBJ2-5; TRBD2 might be the D (6 bases). The germline gives CDR1 LGHNA, CDR2 YNFKEQ. Trimming cost V 1 base and J 2 bases, with 11 bases left between them. The CDR3 has 15 residues. The CDR3 nucleotides read TGTGCCAGCAGCCAAGTACTAGCCGAACAAGAGACCCAGTACTTC. It yields the protein CASSQVLAEQETQYF.

This rearrangement joins TRBV25-1 to TRBJ1-5; no clear D. CDR1 and CDR2 from the germline V gene are MGHDK and SYGVNS. V lost 5 bases, J lost 0 bases, and 8 bases lay in between. There are 14 residues in the CDR3. The CDR3 DNA reads as TGTGCCAGCAGTATAGGCGGTAGCAATCAGCCCCAGCATTTT. It is translated as CASSIGGSNQPQHF.

The V and J genes are TRBV4-3 and TRBJ2-5; 9 nucleotides align to TRBD1. V was pared by 1 base and J by 5 bases, with 5 bases of the junction left unmatched. Germline V gene sequence: CDR1 LGHNA, CDR2 YSLEER. The CDR3 consists of 15 residues. The DNA of the CDR3 is TGCGCCAGCAGCCAAGGATGGACAGGGGAGGAGACCCAGTACTTC. Translation: CASSQGWTGEETQYF.

The chain employs TRBV6-5 and TRBJ2-2; D gene uncertain. Germline V gives CDR1 MNHEY, CDR2 SVGAGI. This CDR3 is built from 15 residues. V was pared by 2 bases and J by 1 base, with 8 bases between. CDR3 sequence: CASSYGLRNTGELFF. DNA for the CDR3: TGTGCCAGCAGTTACGGTCTGCGGAACACCGGGGAGCTGTTTTTT.

The rearrangement joins TRBV6-1 to TRBJ1-1; TRBD1 agrees at 10 bases. The CDR3 has 12 amino acids. CDR1 is MNHNS, CDR2 SASEGT, per germline. V lost 11 bases to trimming and J lost 0 bases; unmatched junction nucleotides: 0. The CDR3, as DNA: TGTGCCGGACAGGGGGTGAACACTGAAGCTTTCTTT. Protein sequence: CAGQGVNTEAFF.

The CDR3 sequence is CASSFQWPDTQYF. The CDR3 DNA reads as TGTGCCAGCAGCTTTCAATGGCCAGATACGCAGTATTTT. The J gene is TRBJ2-3, the V gene TRBV7-2, with D uncertain. The CDR3 runs 13 residues. Germline values: CDR1 SGHTA, CDR2 FQGNSA. V was cut by 3 bases and J by 4 bases, with 8 bases left in between.

This rearrangement joins TRBV4-1 to TRBJ2-2, with a tentative D call TRBD2 (6 bases). This CDR3 spans 14 amino acids. Per germline, CDR1 MGHRA and CDR2 YSYEKL. Trimming took off 4 bases at V and 3 bases at J, with 9 bases between the two ends. CDR3 sequence reads: CASSPGTYTGELFF. CDR3 bases: TGCGCCAGCAGCCCAGGGACTTACACCGGGGAGCTGTTTTTT.

The chain employs TRBV7-3 and TRBJ2-5; D might be TRBD2 (6 bases). The J call could be wrong; TRBJ2-7 is a better fit for the DNA end. The V gene's germline CDR1 is SGHTA and CDR2 FQGTGA. The CDR3 extends over 11 amino acids. The CDR3 protein is CASSSGSEQYF. CDR3 DNA sequence: TGTGCCAGCAGCTCCGGGAGCGAGCAGTACTTC.

The chain employs TRBV5-1 and TRBJ2-5; D remains unclear. The CDR3 is made up of 14 amino acids. Looked up from germline, CDR1 is SGHRS and CDR2 is YFSETQ. Deletions cut 4 bases from V and 2 bases from J, with 12 bases between. The CDR3 nucleotides read TGCGCCAGCAGCCATCCTGGGCTGCAAGAGACCCAGTACTTC. This gives the protein CASSHPGLQETQYF.

This clone was counted a few times. This chain links TRBV5-1 with TRBJ2-2; perhaps TRBD1 as D (5 bases). Germline V gene data show CDR1 as SGHRS and CDR2 as YFSETQ. The CDR3 runs to 14 residues. The V end lost 4 bases, the J end lost 4 bases, and 11 bases lay between the germline ends. CDR3 in DNA: TGCGCCAGCAGCGGCAAAGGGGTCACCGGGGAGCTGTTTTTT. Protein product: CASSGKGVTGELFF.

Details on this clone: The identical CDR3 is also encoded by other nucleotide sequences in the sample. The chain couples TRBV7-9 to TRBJ1-3; D is unresolved. V lost 5 bases, J lost 0 bases, and 14 bases lay in between. The CDR3 runs 16 residues. Germline V lookup: CDR1 SEHNR, CDR2 FQNEAQ (reference sequence). The CDR3 spells CASSLSAGLSGNTIYF. The CDR3 coding sequence is TGTGCCAGCAGCCTATCGGCAGGCCTCTCTGGAAACACCATATATTTT.

The chain carries TRBV7-9 and TRBJ2-2, with 8 bases lining up with TRBD2. The germline gives CDR1 SEHNR, CDR2 FQNEAQ (reference sequence). This CDR3 is built from 16 residues. The J segment lost 3 bases and the V segment lost 5 bases, leaving 8 bases of the junction unmatched. The CDR3 spells CASSIPGGADTGELFF. The CDR3 nucleotides are TGTGCCAGCAGCATTCCGGGGGGGGCCGACACCGGGGAGCTGTTTTTT.

The sample holds a few counts of this clone. This specimen includes other DNA sequences encoding the same CDR3. The chain couples TRBV27 to TRBJ2-1, with 11 bases fitting TRBD2. CDR3 size: 15 residues. V shed 6 bases and J 2 bases; nucleotides not matched to a gene: 3. Per germline, CDR1 MNHEY and CDR2 SMNVEV (reference sequence). The CDR3 DNA sequence: TGTGCCAGCAGCTTTAGCGGGGGGGCCTACAATGAGCAGTTCTTC. Protein: CASSFSGGAYNEQFF.

The rearrangement links TRBV14 to TRBJ1-2; 8 bases match TRBD1. The CDR3 runs 14 residues. The V gene's germline CDR1 is SGHDN and CDR2 FVKESK. J was trimmed by 8 bases and V by 0 bases; bases with no gene match: 5. The CDR3: CASSQDVRTGGYTF. The CDR3, as DNA: TGTGCCAGCAGCCAAGATGTGAGGACAGGGGGCTACACCTTC.

The chain has TRBV11-1 and TRBJ1-6; 9 bases line up with TRBD1. Trimming cost V 4 bases and J 9 bases; bases outside gene matches: 7. Germline values: CDR1 SGHAT, CDR2 FQDESV (reference sequence). The CDR3 sequence is 15 residues long. The CDR3 sequence is CASSSLTGGGSPLHF. In nucleotides, the CDR3 is TGTGCCAGCAGCTCCTTGACAGGGGGTGGTTCACCCCTCCACTTT.

The chain carries TRBV19 and TRBJ1-5; 9 bases map to TRBD1. Trimming at V came to 3 bases and at J to 4 bases, leaving 4 bases not matched to a gene. CDR3 size: 15 residues. Germline-derived CDR1 and CDR2 are LNHDA and SQIVND (reference sequence). The CDR3 sequence: CASSMGDRENQPQHF. CDR3 DNA sequence: TGTGCCAGTAGTATGGGGGACAGGGAGAATCAGCCCCAGCATTTT.

The chain joins TRBV2 to TRBJ2-2; 7 bases agree with TRBD2. The CDR3 totals 17 residues. V trimming: 2 bases; J trimming: 6 bases; junction bases outside the gene matches: 12. The germline V gene encodes CDR1 SNHLY and CDR2 FYNNEI. CDR3 DNA sequence: TGTGCCAGCAGTGAAAGACTAGCCCGGGGGATCTCCGGGGAGCTGTTTTTT. Protein product: CASSERLARGISGELFF.

J is TRBJ1-5 and V is TRBV28, with a weak D call TRBD1 (6 bases). The CDR3 has 16 amino acids. Germline V gives CDR1 MDHEN, CDR2 SYDVKM. Trimming removed 7 bases from V and 5 bases from J, with 21 bases in between. CDR3 in amino acids: CASTALGGALYQPQHF. The CDR3 DNA reads TGTGCCAGCACGGCCCTAGGGGGGGCTCTTTATCAGCCCCAGCATTTT.

This clone was detected only once. This chain connects TRBV19 to TRBJ2-1, with unresolved D. Germline values: CDR1 LNHDA, CDR2 SQIVND (reference sequence). Trimming took off 6 bases at V and 8 bases at J, with 8 bases between the two ends. The CDR3 runs 11 residues. CDR3 DNA: TGTGCCAGTAGCCGACAACATGAGCAGTTCTTC. It encodes CASSRQHEQFF.

The chain carries TRBV19 and TRBJ2-5; 7 positions match TRBD2. The germline V gene encodes CDR1 LNHDA and CDR2 SQIVND (reference sequence). V shed 10 bases, J shed 2 bases, and the junction held 19 bases outside the gene matches. The CDR3 loop spans 17 amino acids. CDR3 in DNA: TGTGCCACCCGGTCCAACCTTCAAGCGGGGCAACAAGAGACCCAGTACTTC. Residues: CATRSNLQAGQQETQYF.